A selection of T cell receptor beta chains follows, all from one sample in a study of human versus mouse CDR3 diversity and MHC coevolution. The table came from immunoSEQ multiplex PCR; TCRdb's copy has only in-frame clones and leaves some out. The sample includes about 60,000 clones, 94% of them seen just once. The sequenced sample consisted of naive CD4+ T cells from blood. These receptors all stem from a person in their sixties in good health. CDR3s include the opening cysteine and the closing phenylalanine or tryptophan. A D gene is named only where the DNA matches it firmly. Only part of the rows carry a size: once, few, many, or a class if the clone is expanded.

J gene | clone size | D gene | V gene | CDR3 protein | CDR3 DNA
TRBJ2-5 | NA | NA | TRBV9 | CASSVEGARRGETQYF | TGTGCCAGCAGCGTCGAGGGAGCGCGGCGGGGAGAGACCCAGTACTTC
TRBJ2-7 | NA | NA | TRBV9 | CASGVGPSYEQYF | TGTGCCAGCGGCGTGGGGCCCTCCTACGAGCAGTACTTC
TRBJ1-1 | NA | TRBD1 | TRBV7-3 | CASSHQGGPTGTEAFF | TGTGCCAGCAGCCATCAGGGGGGCCCTACGGGGACTGAAGCTTTCTTT
TRBJ2-2 | few | TRBD2 | TRBV10-3 | CAIASGSETGELFF | TGTGCCATCGCTAGCGGCAGTGAGACCGGGGAGCTGTTTTTT
TRBJ2-2 | NA | NA | TRBV7-3 | CASSLTLQGELFF | TGTGCCAGCAGCTTAACGCTACAGGGGGAGCTGTTTTTT
TRBJ2-5 | NA | TRBD1 | TRBV5-6 | CASSLVGTEETQYF | TGTGCCAGCAGCTTGGTCGGGACAGAAGAGACCCAGTACTTC
TRBJ2-3 | NA | TRBD1 | TRBV6-5 | CASTGTGTDTQYF | TGTGCCAGCACTGGGACAGGGACAGATACGCAGTATTTT
TRBJ1-2 | NA | TRBD1 | TRBV7-2 | CASSLDRSPGQGRGYTF | TGTGCCAGCAGCTTAGATAGGTCGCCGGGACAGGGACGCGGCTACACCTTC
TRBJ2-5 | NA | TRBD2 | TRBV11-3 | CASSLPQNSGRTREQYF | TGTGCCAGCAGCTTACCCCAAAATAGCGGGAGAACCCGGGAGCAGTACTTC
TRBJ2-7 | few | NA | TRBV7-9 | CASSQQGYEQYF | TGTGCCAGCAGTCAACAGGGATACGAGCAGTACTTC
TRBJ2-3 | NA | TRBD1 | TRBV5-1 | CASSADRGLMDTQYF | TGCGCCAGCAGCGCGGACAGGGGGCTTATGGATACGCAGTATTTT
TRBJ1-1 | NA | NA | TRBV7-8 | CASSPYEQGTEAFF | TGTGCCAGCAGCCCCTACGAACAGGGAACTGAAGCTTTCTTT
TRBJ2-7 | NA | NA | TRBV18 | CASSQETLALTYEQYF | TGTGCCAGCTCCCAGGAAACCCTAGCGCTAACCTACGAGCAGTACTTC
TRBJ1-2 | NA | TRBD1 | TRBV5-4 | CASSLDATGNGYTF | TGTGCCAGCAGCTTGGATGCGACAGGGAACGGCTACACCTTC
TRBJ1-2 | NA | TRBD1 | TRBV6-5 | CASRATGAGYGYTF | TGTGCCAGCAGAGCGACAGGGGCAGGGTATGGCTACACCTTC
TRBJ2-3 | once | TRBD2 | TRBV11-2 | CANARGASGSLGTDTQYF | TGCGCGAATGCAAGAGGGGCTAGCGGGAGTCTTGGCACAGATACGCAGTATTTT
TRBJ1-2 | NA | TRBD1 | TRBV29-1 | CSVEVTGGLYGYTF | TGCAGCGTTGAAGTGACAGGGGGGCTATATGGCTACACCTTC
TRBJ2-7 | NA | TRBD2 | TRBV5-1 | CASSLAVAGGPNEQYF | TGCGCCAGCAGCTTGGCCGTAGCGGGAGGGCCAAACGAGCAGTACTTC
TRBJ2-3 | NA | TRBD2 | TRBV7-8 | CASSLKASGRAVTDTQYF | TGTGCCAGCAGCTTAAAAGCTAGCGGGAGGGCCGTTACAGATACGCAGTATTTT
TRBJ1-2 | NA | NA | TRBV5-6 | CASSPWAGAYGYTF | TGTGCCAGCAGCCCGTGGGCGGGGGCTTATGGCTACACCTTC
TRBJ2-1 | NA | NA | TRBV30 | CAWLGSSYNEQFF | TGTGCCTGGTTGGGCAGCTCCTACAATGAGCAGTTCTTC
TRBJ2-1 | NA | NA | TRBV7-7 | CASSLVAGSPHNEQFF | TGTGCCAGCAGCTTAGTTGCGGGATCGCCCCACAATGAGCAGTTCTTC
TRBJ2-3 | NA | NA | TRBV19 | CASSSQAGTDTQYF | TGTGCCAGTAGTAGTCAGGCTGGCACAGATACGCAGTATTTT
TRBJ2-3 | NA | NA | TRBV18 | CASSRGDLGPNTQYF | TGTGCCAGCTCACGGGGGGACCTGGGGCCCAATACGCAGTATTTT
TRBJ1-2 | NA | NA | TRBV19 | CASSFQGSAYGYTF | TGTGCCAGTAGTTTCCAGGGGAGCGCCTATGGCTACACCTTC
TRBJ2-2 | once | TRBD1 | TRBV19 | CASSPGTAGTGELFF | TGTGCCAGTAGTCCAGGGACAGCCGGCACCGGGGAGCTGTTTTTT
TRBJ2-2 | NA | NA | TRBV11-3 | CASSLPDGQNTGELFF | TGTGCCAGCAGCTTACCGGATGGGCAGAACACCGGGGAGCTGTTTTTT
TRBJ2-4 | NA | NA | TRBV19 | CASLRDIAKNIQYF | TGTGCCAGCCTCCGCGATATAGCCAAAAACATTCAGTACTTC
TRBJ2-3 | NA | TRBD1 | TRBV19 | CASSPRTGVDTQYF | TGTGCCAGTAGTCCTAGGACAGGTGTAGATACGCAGTATTTT
TRBJ2-7 | NA | NA | TRBV5-5 | CASSSSTGVNEQYF | TGTGCCAGCAGCTCTTCGACGGGGGTCAACGAGCAGTACTTC
TRBJ1-2 | NA | NA | TRBV19 | CATKAGEVGNYGYTF | TGTGCCACCAAGGCTGGCGAGGTCGGTAACTATGGCTACACCTTC
TRBJ1-2 | NA | NA | TRBV10-1 | CASSEQVQGPGYTF | TGCGCCAGCAGTGAGCAGGTGCAGGGTCCTGGCTACACCTTC
TRBJ2-7 | NA | TRBD2 | TRBV5-1 | CASSRTRQSYEQYF | TGTGCCAGCAGCCGGACTAGACAATCCTACGAGCAGTACTTC
TRBJ1-1 | once | NA | TRBV29-1 | CSVLTGITEAFF | TGCAGCGTGCTAACAGGGATCACTGAAGCTTTCTTT
TRBJ2-7 | NA | TRBD2 | TRBV5-1 | CASSYLGSGSREQYF | TGCGCCAGCAGCTATTTAGGTAGCGGGAGTCGGGAGCAGTACTTC